The sequence of this TCR beta chain was determined in a study of blood T cell repertoires in COVID-19. Looking at the study overall: Sources were T cells, B-cell-depleted T cells, or PBMCs; the material itself was cDNA or gDNA.

Cohort allocation depended upon clinical history that participants reported. The germline CDR1 and CDR2 sequences are KGHDR and SFDVKD. Germline trimming cut 5 bases from V and 5 bases from J; bases unmatched to any gene: 4. This CDR3 region has 13 residues. In the study's own analysis: By means of reference gene primer amplification, nucleated cell counts were estimated. Data came from immunoSEQ multiplex PCR; TCRdb stores just in-frame clones and leaves some out. That table gives V, J and clone size, and the DNA gave D and trimming. The data contain about 280,000 clones, around nine tenths of them seen just once; the ten biggest clones take up roughly 6.2%.

The clonotype originates from a woman between 40 and 55 years old who had recovered from COVID-19. This chain connects TRBV24-1 to TRBJ1-1; 7 nucleotides line up with TRBD1. The material sequenced was PBMCs or T cells enriched from blood (not recorded which). The CDR3, as DNA: TGTGCCACCAGTGCCTCGGACAGGACTGAAGCTTTCTTT. Its protein product is CATSASDRTEAFF.